Below, one T cell receptor beta chain is given with its context. Its cognate antigen is unknown. This entry belongs to a study of CD8+ T cells in alopecia areata. Overall study: Tofacitinib ran 6 to 18 months, followed by 6 months off drug.

Sorted out of PBMCs were CD4+ T cells and CD8+ T cells. Isolated RNA was reverse transcribed into cDNA used as the sequencing template. Clones were read by immunoSEQ multiplex PCR, and TCRdb kept only the in-frame ones, dropping some. This sample carries about 120,000 clones, 35% to 40% of them seen once, and the ten largest clones take 3% to 3.5%. The study, taken as a whole, reports: The study found higher clonality in lesional than normal scalp, especially in alopecia totalis/universalis.

The sequenced sample was CD4+ T cells sorted from blood. This clonotype was sampled from a human donor with alopecia areata.

CDR3 coding DNA: TGTGCCAGCAGTTACGACTACGAGCAGTACTTC. The encoded protein is CASSYDYEQYF. The V and J genes are TRBV6-5 and TRBJ2-7; D gene ambiguous. CDR3 length: 11 residues. Germline-derived CDR1 and CDR2 are MNHEY and SVGAGI. Trimming shortened V by 2 bases and J by 3 bases, and 2 bases separated the two germline ends.